This passage covers 2 T cell receptor beta chains from one sample sequenced in a study of tumor and adjacent non-tumor tissue in lung cancer. No cell sorting was done before RNA was extracted from the tissue. The normal lung tissue was taken more than 3 cm from the tumor edge. A modified ARM-PCR protocol with three rounds of nested PCR amplified TCRbeta. TCRdb itself ran the multiplex PCR reads through MiXCR, one entry per CDR3 protein. This table has 50,000 or so distinct CDR3 sequences, about 80% appearing once. The specimen was distant non-tumor lung tissue. The receptor source for this set is a woman aged 55-69 years with non-small cell lung cancer.

In regard to this clonotype: A much larger clone differs by one base, so this may be a read error. The genes are TRBV5-1 and TRBJ2-5; perhaps TRBD2 as D (6 bases). Germline-derived CDR1 and CDR2 are SGHRS and YFSETQ. The CDR3 runs 14 residues. The CDR3 coding sequence is TGCGCCAGCAACTTGGAGGGGAATGGAGAGACCCAGTACTTC. Translation: CASNLEGNGETQYF.

Comments on this clonotype: A junction boundary mismatches the germline segment, possibly from a read error. The chain couples TRBV12-3 or TRBV12-4 to TRBJ2-4; tentatively, D is TRBD1 (6 bases). The CDR3 consists of 15 residues. The CDR3 DNA sequence: TGTGCCAGCAGTGCAACAGGGAATGGCAAAATCATTCAGTACTTC. Translation gives CASSATGNGKIIQYF.